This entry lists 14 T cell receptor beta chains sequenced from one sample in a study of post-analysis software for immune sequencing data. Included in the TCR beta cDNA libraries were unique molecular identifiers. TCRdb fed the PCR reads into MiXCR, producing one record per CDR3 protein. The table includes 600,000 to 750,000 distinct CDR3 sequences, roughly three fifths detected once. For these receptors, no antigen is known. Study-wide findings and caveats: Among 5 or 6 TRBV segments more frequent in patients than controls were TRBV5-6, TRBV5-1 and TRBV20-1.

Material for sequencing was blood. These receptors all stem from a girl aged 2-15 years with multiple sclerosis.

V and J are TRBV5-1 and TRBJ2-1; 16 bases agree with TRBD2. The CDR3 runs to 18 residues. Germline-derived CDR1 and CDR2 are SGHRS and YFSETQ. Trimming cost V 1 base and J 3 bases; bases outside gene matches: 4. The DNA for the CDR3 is TGCGCCAGCAGCTTGACGGGACTAGCGGGGGGGTACTACAATGAGCAGTTCTTC. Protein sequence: CASSLTGLAGGYYNEQFF.

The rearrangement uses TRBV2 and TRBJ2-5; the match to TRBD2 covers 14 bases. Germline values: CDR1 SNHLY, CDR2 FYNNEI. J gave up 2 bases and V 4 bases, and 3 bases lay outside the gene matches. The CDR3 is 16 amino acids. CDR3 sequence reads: CASSAGLAGAQETQYF. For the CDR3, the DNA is TGTGCCAGCAGTGCGGGACTAGCGGGAGCTCAAGAGACCCAGTACTTC.

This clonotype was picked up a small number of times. The CDR3 nucleotides are TGTGCCATCAGTGAGCGAGGGACTGAAGCTTTCTTT. This gives the protein CAISERGTEAFF. The chain carries TRBV10-3 and TRBJ1-1; D remains unclear. V lost 2 bases to trimming and J lost 5 bases, with 6 bases between them. From germline, CDR1 is ENHRY and CDR2 SYGVKD. The CDR3 loop spans 12 amino acids.

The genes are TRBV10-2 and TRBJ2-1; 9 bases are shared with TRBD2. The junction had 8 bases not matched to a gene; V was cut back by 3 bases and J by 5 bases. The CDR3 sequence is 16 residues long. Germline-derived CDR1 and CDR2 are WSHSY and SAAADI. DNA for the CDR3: TGCGCCAGCAGTGATTGGGGGGTAGCGGGGGACAATGAGCAGTTCTTC. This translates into CASSDWGVAGDNEQFF.

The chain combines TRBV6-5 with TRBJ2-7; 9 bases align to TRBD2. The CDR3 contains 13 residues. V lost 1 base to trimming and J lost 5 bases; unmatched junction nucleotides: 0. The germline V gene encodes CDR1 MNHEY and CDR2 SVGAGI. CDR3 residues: CASSYLAGDEQYF. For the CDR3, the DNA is TGTGCCAGCAGTTACTTAGCGGGGGACGAGCAGTACTTC.

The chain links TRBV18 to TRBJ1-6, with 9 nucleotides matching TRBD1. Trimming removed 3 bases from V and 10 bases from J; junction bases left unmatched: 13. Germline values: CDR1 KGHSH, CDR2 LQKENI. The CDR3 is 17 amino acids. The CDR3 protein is CASSPYERDREKSPLHF. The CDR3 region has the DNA TGTGCCAGCTCACCGTATGAGAGGGACAGGGAGAAATCACCCCTCCACTTT.

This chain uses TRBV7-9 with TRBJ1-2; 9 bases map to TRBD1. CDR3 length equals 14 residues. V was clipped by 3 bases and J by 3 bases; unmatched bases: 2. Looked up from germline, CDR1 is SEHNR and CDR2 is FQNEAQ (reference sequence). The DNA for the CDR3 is TGTGCCAGCAGCTTGACAGGGGGGGACTATGGCTACACCTTC. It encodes CASSLTGGDYGYTF. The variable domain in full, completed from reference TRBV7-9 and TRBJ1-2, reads DTGVSQNPRHKITKRGQNVTFRCDPISEHNRLYWYRQTLGQGPEFLTYFQNEAQLEKSRLLSDRFSAERPKGSFSTLEIQRTEQGDSAMYLCASSLTGGDYGYTFGSGTRLTVV.

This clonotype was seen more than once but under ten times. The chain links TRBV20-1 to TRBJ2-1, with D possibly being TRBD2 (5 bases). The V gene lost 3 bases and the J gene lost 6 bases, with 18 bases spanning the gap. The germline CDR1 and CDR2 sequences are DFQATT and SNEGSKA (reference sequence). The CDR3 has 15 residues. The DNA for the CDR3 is TGCAGTGCTAGCACCCTACACGGGGTGGTCAATGAGCAGTTCTTC. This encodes CSASTLHGVVNEQFF.

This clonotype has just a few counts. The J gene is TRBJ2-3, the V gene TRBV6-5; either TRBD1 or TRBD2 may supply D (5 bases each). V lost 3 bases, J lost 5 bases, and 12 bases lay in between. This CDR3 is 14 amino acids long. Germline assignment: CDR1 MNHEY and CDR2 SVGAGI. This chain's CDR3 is CASSYRGVEDTQYF. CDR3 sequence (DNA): TGTGCCAGCAGTTATAGAGGGGTTGAAGATACGCAGTATTTT.

The CDR3 spells CASSGTSGIGYNEQFF. The CDR3 DNA follows: TGTGCCAGCAGCGGGACTAGCGGGATTGGGTACAATGAGCAGTTCTTC. The rearrangement links TRBV6-2 or TRBV6-3 to TRBJ2-1; TRBD2 matches at 13 bases. V shed 6 bases, J shed 4 bases, and the junction held 6 bases outside the gene matches. CDR1 is MNHEY and CDR2 is SVGEGT in the germline V gene. The CDR3 loop spans 16 amino acids.

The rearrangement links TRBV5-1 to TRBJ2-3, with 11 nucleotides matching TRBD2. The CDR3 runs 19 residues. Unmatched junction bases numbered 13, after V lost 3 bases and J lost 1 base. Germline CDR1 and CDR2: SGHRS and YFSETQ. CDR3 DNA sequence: TGCGCCAGCAGCTCCCTGAGAGGTAGCGGGGGGGCCGGCACAGATACGCAGTATTTT. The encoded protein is CASSSLRGSGGAGTDTQYF.

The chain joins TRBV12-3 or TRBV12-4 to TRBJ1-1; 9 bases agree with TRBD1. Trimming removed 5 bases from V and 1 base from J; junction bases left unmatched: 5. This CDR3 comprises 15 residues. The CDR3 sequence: CASSAPGQGNTEAFF. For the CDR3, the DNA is TGTGCCAGCAGTGCGCCGGGACAGGGGAACACTGAAGCTTTCTTT.

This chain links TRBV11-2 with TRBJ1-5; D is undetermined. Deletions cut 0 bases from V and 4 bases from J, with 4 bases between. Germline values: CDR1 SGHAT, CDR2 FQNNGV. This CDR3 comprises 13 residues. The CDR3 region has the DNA TGTGCCAGCAGCTTAGAACTTAATCAGCCCCAGCATTTT. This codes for CASSLELNQPQHF.

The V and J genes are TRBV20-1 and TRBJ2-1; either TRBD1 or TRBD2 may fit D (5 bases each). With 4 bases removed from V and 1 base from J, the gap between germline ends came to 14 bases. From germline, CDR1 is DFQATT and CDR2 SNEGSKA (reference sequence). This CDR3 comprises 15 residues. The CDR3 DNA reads TGCAGTGCTAAGGCCGGGACGGAATCCTACAATGAGCAGTTCTTC. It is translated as CSAKAGTESYNEQFF.